One sample yielded the 9 T cell receptor beta chains listed below, sequenced in a study of beta chain features in type 1 diabetes. Expressed TCRB transcripts were sequenced, since all the RNA that had been isolated was reverse transcribed. TCRdb keeps only in-frame clones here, not all; method: immunoSEQ multiplex PCR. The sample carries under 900,000 clones, around a sixth recorded once. Source material: naive CD4+ T cells from blood. The receptors here all came from a woman aged 18-29 years in good health.

The chain is built from TRBV19 and TRBJ2-3, with D perhaps matching TRBD2 (6 bases). This CDR3 has 15 residues. Trimming shortened V by 5 bases and J by 0 bases, and 12 bases separated the two germline ends. Germline CDR1 LNHDA, CDR2 SQIVND (reference sequence). This CDR3 reads CASSSGAGSTDTQYF. The CDR3 DNA is TGTGCCAGTAGTTCCGGGGCGGGAAGCACAGATACGCAGTATTTT.

This clone turned up a few times. CDR3 DNA: TGTGCCAGCAGGGCTAGCGGTTTGCTCAGCTCCTACAATGAGCAGTTCTTC. Its protein is CASRASGLLSSYNEQFF. This chain uses TRBV28 with TRBJ2-1; TRBD2 agrees at 7 bases. The V gene's germline CDR1 is MDHEN and CDR2 SYDVKM. Germline trimming cut 6 bases from V and 0 bases from J; bases unmatched to any gene: 11. This CDR3 spans 17 amino acids.

This clone was seen more than once but under ten times. The rearrangement joins TRBV7-2 to TRBJ1-2; 7 bases are shared with TRBD1. The ends lost 2 bases at V and 3 bases at J; junction bases unmatched: 9. The CDR3 totals 16 residues. From germline, CDR1 is SGHTA and CDR2 FQGNSA. CDR3 sequence reads: CASSLKRQGDYYGYTF. CDR3 sequence (DNA): TGTGCCAGCAGCTTAAAACGACAGGGTGATTACTATGGCTACACCTTC.

The rearrangement uses TRBV15 and TRBJ1-1; the D gene is possibly TRBD1 (6 bases). Per the germline V gene, CDR1 is LNHNV and CDR2 is YYDKDF (reference sequence). CDR3 length: 17 residues. V lost 0 bases and J lost 3, with 17 bases in between. The CDR3 spells CATSRDGRGLAYTEAFF. In DNA form, the CDR3 reads TGTGCCACCAGCAGAGATGGCAGGGGCTTGGCGTACACTGAAGCTTTCTTT.

This clone was found a few times. The rearrangement links TRBV14 to TRBJ1-1; possible D gene TRBD1, 5 bases. This CDR3 comprises 13 residues. Germline values: CDR1 SGHDN, CDR2 FVKESK. With 4 bases removed from V and 4 bases from J, the gap between germline ends came to 10 bases. The CDR3 here is CASSLGLTTEAFF. The CDR3 coding sequence is TGTGCCAGCAGCCTGGGACTTACCACTGAAGCTTTCTTT.

This clone was seen a handful of times. The rearrangement uses TRBV4-2 and TRBJ2-1, with 11 bases identical to TRBD2. The CDR3 is made up of 19 amino acids. With 4 bases clipped from V and 8 bases from J, the junction kept 19 bases outside the gene matches. Germline-derived CDR1 and CDR2 are LGHNA and YNFKEQ. CDR3: CASSPGGTSGSRVGDEQFF. The CDR3 nucleotides are TGTGCCAGCAGCCCGGGGGGCACTAGCGGGAGTCGCGTCGGGGATGAGCAGTTCTTC.

The rearrangement links TRBV18 to TRBJ2-2, with 8 bases lining up with TRBD2. CDR1 and CDR2 from the germline V gene are KGHSH and LQKENI. The CDR3 runs to 15 residues. After removal of 1 base from V and 5 bases from J, the junction contained 3 bases not matched to a gene. Here the CDR3 reads CASSPQRESTGELFF. CDR3 nucleotide sequence: TGTGCCAGCTCACCACAGCGGGAGAGTACCGGGGAGCTGTTTTTT.

This chain uses TRBV6-5 with TRBJ1-1; TRBD1 is a possible D gene (6 bases). Trimming shortened V by 2 bases and J by 4 bases, and 11 bases separated the two germline ends. This CDR3 contains 14 residues. Germline V gene sequence: CDR1 MNHEY, CDR2 SVGAGI. CDR3 sequence (DNA): TGTGCCAGCAGTTACAACAGGGTTGGCACTGAAGCTTTCTTT. Protein: CASSYNRVGTEAFF.

The V call is TRBV7-8, the J call TRBJ1-1; possibly TRBD1 for D (6 bases). The germline CDR1 and CDR2 sequences are SGHVS and FQNEAQ. V lost 5 bases and J lost 3, with 16 bases in between. This CDR3 comprises 15 residues. Here the CDR3 reads CASSAFTGLDTEAFF. The CDR3 DNA sequence: TGTGCCAGCAGCGCCTTTACAGGGTTGGACACTGAAGCTTTCTTT.